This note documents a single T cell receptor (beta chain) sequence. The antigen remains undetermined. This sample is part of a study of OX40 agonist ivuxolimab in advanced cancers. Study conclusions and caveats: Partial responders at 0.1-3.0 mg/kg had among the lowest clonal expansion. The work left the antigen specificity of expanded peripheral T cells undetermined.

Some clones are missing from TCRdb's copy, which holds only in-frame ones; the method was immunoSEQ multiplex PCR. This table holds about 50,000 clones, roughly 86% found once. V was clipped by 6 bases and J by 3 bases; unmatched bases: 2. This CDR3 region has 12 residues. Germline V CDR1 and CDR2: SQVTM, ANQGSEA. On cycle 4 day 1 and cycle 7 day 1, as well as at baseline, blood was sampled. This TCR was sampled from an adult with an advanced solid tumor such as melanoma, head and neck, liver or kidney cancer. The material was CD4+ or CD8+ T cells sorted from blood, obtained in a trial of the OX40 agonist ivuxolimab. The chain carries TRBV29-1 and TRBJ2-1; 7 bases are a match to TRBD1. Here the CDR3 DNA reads TGCAGCGTCAACAGGGGCTACAATGAGCAGTTCTTC. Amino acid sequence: CSVNRGYNEQFF.